This TCR beta chain was sequenced in a study of cytomegalovirus exposure and HLA in healthy donors. General observations from the study: According to an earlier analysis, most TCR beta V segments yielded productive rearrangements about 87% or about 30% of the time.

Researchers ran the PCR with 60 Vbeta and 13 Jbeta primers. TCRdb keeps only in-frame clones here, not all; method: immunoSEQ multiplex PCR. The sample comprises over 150,000 clones, about 80% of which are singletons, and 4% to 5% rests with the top ten. In the case of this clone: Its antigen is not identified.

The CDR3 length is 13 residues. The V gene lost 2 bases and the J gene lost 4 bases, with 8 bases spanning the gap. Germline V gives CDR1 SGHAT, CDR2 FQNNGV. Material: PBMCs. The chain uses TRBV11-2 and TRBJ1-1, with D unresolved. This receptor was identified in a man younger than 40 in good health and CMV-seronegative. The CDR3 protein is CASSLSAGTEAFF. In nucleotides, the CDR3 is TGTGCCAGCAGCTTATCGGCGGGCACTGAAGCTTTCTTT. The full variable domain, its missing parts supplied by reference TRBV11-2 and TRBJ1-1, is EAGVAQSPRYKIIEKRQSVAFWCNPISGHATLYWYQQILGQGPKLLIQFQNNGVVDDSQLPKDRFSAERLKGVDSTLKIQPAKLEDSAVYLCASSLSAGTEAFFGQGTRLTVV.